The clone carrying this TCR beta chain was seen only once. TCRdb recomputed calls from the 5' RACE reads with MiXCR, one row per CDR3 protein. The sample includes some 1,700,000 distinct CDR3 sequences, 25% to 35% of them seen just once. The CDR3 covers 15 residues. Per the germline V gene, CDR1 is SGHAT and CDR2 is FQNNGV. These data belong to a study of identical twins. Donors uniformly comprised healthy Caucasians. Sequenced input: cord blood. V gene TRBV11-2 combines with J gene TRBJ2-1, with D hard to call. The closer fit of TRBJ2-7 to the DNA end suggests the J call may be wrong. The source is a newborn girl in good health. The CDR3 DNA reads as TGTGCCAGCAGCTTCAACGTTAACTCCTACAATGAGCAGTACTTC. It yields the protein CASSFNVNSYNEQYF.